This record concerns one T cell receptor beta chain sequence. Its antigen is unidentified. This CDR3 spans 15 amino acids. V gave up 7 bases and J gave up 6 bases; unmatched junction bases: 11. Germline V lookup: CDR1 MDHEN, CDR2 SYDVKM. One entry per CDR3 protein, called by TCRdb with MiXCR from the 5' RACE reads. The sample contains under 150,000 distinct CDR3 sequences, over 9.5% of which appear only once. This sample was taken from a study of CD8 T cells in ankylosing spondylitis. General observations from the study: Reportedly, disease-linked clones are significantly enriched in ankylosing spondylitis patients' matched synovial fluid. CD8+ cells made up the disease-linked clones, which were relatively rare in peripheral blood. Apparently characteristic of ankylosing spondylitis blood was a TCR beta motif (eight highly homologous variants). Some motif variants were previously reported in reactive arthritis synovial fluid and blood.

The genes are TRBV28 and TRBJ2-7, with 11 bases that match TRBD1. What was sequenced was blood, either unsorted or a sorted T cell fraction (not recorded which). The origin of this receptor is a female donor with ankylosing spondylitis or in good health (not recorded which). CDR3 DNA sequence: TGTGCCAGCATCCCTACTGGACAGGGGGCTCCCGAGCAGTACTTC. Translation: CASIPTGQGAPEQYF.